This T cell receptor (beta chain) was captured by sequencing in a study of blood T cell repertoires in COVID-19 (dated by TCRdb to 2018 to 2020). With respect to the entire study: Samples covering the acute and convalescent phases of COVID-19 were provided by collaborators in the United States, Italy and Spain. The prospective study material was composed of cDNA or gDNA derived from T cells, B-cell-depleted T cells, or PBMCs. Deeply sampled blood TCRbeta repertoires from subjects exposed to, actively infected with, or recovered from COVID-19 were included in the dataset. The repertoires were released in a freely available public database intended as a resource for research on the immune response to SARS-CoV-2. Samples were obtained from the ongoing ImmuneRACE study (first 160 participants) and from some 1,200 subjects provided by 6 global collaborators. Nearly every sample came with metadata listing a de-identified subject ID, COVID-19 status, age in years and sex. Where available, HLA class I and class II types were obtained from metadata supplied by the sample provider rather than from assay-based typing. Here is what the overall study found, with its caveats: The amount of clinical and demographic metadata varied by source and participant and was provided uncurated.

TCRbeta CDR3 regions were amplified from genomic DNA using the immunoSEQ Assay, a bias-controlled multiplex PCR. The source study handled its data this way. Within the assay, amplification of reference gene primers was used to estimate how many nucleated cells each sample contained. To quantify the absolute abundance of each unique TCRbeta CDR3 rearrangement, sequence reads were collapsed and filtered. For each sample, productive Simpson clonality was calculated as the square root of Simpson's diversity index across productive rearrangements. The immuneACCESS repertoire file appears here via TCRdb, limited to in-frame rearrangements. These files lack a portion of the clones; in checked studies, under half of the deficit traces to unresolved V genes, and the cause of the others is not known. V and J calls and clone size are those listed in that table; D and trimming were worked out from the DNA. A total of about 120,000 clones appear in this sample, around four fifths of them only once. Of the sample, approximately 5.7% falls within the top ten clones.

With regard to this clone: Its target antigen remains unknown. One base away there is no much larger clone; base qualities are not given.

V trim: 5 bases; J trim: 5 bases; unmatched bases: 13. From cysteine to phenylalanine, the CDR3 is 18 amino acids long. The only DNA kept is the CDR3, 54 bases in frame from the first base. CDR1 and CDR2 are read off the germline V gene as SGHDT and YYEEEE. Collaborating institutions collected whole blood in K2EDTA tubes following their own protocols. For TCRbeta analysis, collaborators shipped samples in one of three forms: frozen whole blood, isolated PBMCs, or DNA extracted from either of those sample types. The TCR originated in a man aged 55 to 70 with acute or convalescent COVID-19. Sequenced: peripheral blood. The sequence links TRBV5-6 to TRBJ2-2; TRBD1 fits 12 bases in the junction. The DNA reads as follows: TGTGCCAGCAGTCGGACCGGGACAGGGGGCTCGAGGACCGGGGAGCTGTTTTTT. Its product reads: CASSRTGTGGSRTGELFF.